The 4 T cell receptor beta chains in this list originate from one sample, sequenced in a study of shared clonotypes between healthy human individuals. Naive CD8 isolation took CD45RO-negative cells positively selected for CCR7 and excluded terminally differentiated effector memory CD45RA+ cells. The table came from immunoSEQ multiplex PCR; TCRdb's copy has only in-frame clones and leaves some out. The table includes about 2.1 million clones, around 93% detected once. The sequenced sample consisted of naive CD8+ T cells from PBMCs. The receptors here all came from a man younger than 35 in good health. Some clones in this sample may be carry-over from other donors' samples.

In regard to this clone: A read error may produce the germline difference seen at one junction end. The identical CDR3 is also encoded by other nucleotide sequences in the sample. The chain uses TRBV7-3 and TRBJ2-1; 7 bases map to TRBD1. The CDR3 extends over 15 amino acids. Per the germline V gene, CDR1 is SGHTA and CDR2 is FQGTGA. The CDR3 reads CASSLTGVTYNEQFF. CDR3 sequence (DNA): TGTGCCAGCAGCCTAACAGGGGTCACCTACAATGAGCAGTTCTTC.

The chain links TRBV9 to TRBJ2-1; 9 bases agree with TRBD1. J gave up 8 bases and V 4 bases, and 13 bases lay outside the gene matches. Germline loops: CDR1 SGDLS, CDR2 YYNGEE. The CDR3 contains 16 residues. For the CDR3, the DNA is TGTGCCAGCAGCACCCGGGACAGGGAACGTTATCATGAGCAGTTCTTC. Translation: CASSTRDRERYHEQFF. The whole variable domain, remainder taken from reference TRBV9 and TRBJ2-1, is DSGVTQTPKHLITATGQRVTLRCSPRSGDLSVYWYQQSLDQGLQFLIQYYNGEERAKGNILERFSAQQFPDLHSELNLSSLELGDSALYFCASSTRDRERYHEQFFGPGTRLTVL.

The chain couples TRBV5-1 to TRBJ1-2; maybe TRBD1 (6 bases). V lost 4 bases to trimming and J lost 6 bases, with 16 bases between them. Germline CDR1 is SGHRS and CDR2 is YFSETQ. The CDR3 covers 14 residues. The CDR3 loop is CASSLAGGPNGYTF. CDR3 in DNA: TGCGCCAGCAGCCTGGCGGGGGGGCCAAATGGCTACACCTTC. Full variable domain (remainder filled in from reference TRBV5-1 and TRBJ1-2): KAGVTQTPRYLIKTRGQQVTLSCSPISGHRSVSWYQQTPGQGLQFLFEYFSETQRNKGNFPGRFSGRQFSNSRSEMNVSTLELGDSALYLCASSLAGGPNGYTFGSGTRLTVV.

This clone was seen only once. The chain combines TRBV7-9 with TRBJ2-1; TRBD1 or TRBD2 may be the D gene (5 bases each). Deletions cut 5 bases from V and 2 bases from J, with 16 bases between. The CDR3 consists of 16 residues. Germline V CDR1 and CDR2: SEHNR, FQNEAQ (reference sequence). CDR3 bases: TGTGCCAGCAGCCTTCCCCGGGACGGCACCTACAATGAGCAGTTCTTC. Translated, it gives CASSLPRDGTYNEQFF.